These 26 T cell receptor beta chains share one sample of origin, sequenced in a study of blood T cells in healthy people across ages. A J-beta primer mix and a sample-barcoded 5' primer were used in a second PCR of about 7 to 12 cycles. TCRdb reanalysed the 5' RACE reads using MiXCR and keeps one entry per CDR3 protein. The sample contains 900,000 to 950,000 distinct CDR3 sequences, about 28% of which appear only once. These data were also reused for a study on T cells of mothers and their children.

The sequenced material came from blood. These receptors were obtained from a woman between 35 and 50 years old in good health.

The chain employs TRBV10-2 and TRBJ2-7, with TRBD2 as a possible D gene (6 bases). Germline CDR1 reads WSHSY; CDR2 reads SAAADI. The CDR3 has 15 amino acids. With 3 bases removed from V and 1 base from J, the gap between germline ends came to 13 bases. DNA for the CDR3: TGCGCCAGCAGTGATCAAGCAGGGAGGTCCTACGAGCAGTACTTC. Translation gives CASSDQAGRSYEQYF.

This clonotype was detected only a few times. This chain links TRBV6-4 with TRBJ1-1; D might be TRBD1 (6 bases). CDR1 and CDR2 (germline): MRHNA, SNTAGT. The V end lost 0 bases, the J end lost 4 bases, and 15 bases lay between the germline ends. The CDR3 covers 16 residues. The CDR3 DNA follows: TGTGCCAGCAGTGACTCGTACGGGGCAGGGGCCACTGAAGCTTTCTTT. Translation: CASSDSYGAGATEAFF.

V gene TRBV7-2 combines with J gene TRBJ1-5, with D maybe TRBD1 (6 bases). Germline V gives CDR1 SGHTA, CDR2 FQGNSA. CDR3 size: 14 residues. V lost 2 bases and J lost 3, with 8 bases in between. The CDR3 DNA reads TGTGCCAGCAGCTTAAAGGGGGTCAATCAGCCCCAGCATTTT. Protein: CASSLKGVNQPQHF.

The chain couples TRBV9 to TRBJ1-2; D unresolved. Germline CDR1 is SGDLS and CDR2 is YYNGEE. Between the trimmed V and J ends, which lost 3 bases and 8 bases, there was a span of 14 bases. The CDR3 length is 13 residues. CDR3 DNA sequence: TGTGCCAGCAGCGAAAATCGGGTTAGCGGCTACACCTTC. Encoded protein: CASSENRVSGYTF.

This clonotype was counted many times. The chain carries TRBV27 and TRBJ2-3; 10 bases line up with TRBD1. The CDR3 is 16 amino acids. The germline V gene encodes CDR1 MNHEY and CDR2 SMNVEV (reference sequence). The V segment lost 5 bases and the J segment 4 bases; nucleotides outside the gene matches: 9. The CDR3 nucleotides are TGTGCCAGCAGTGGCTACGGGACAGGGGTTGCAGATACGCAGTATTTT. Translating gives CASSGYGTGVADTQYF.

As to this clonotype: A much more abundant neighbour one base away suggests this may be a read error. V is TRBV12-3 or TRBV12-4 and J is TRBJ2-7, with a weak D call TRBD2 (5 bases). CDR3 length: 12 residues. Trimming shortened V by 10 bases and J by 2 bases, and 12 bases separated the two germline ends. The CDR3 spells CANTREPYEQYF. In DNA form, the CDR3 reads TGTGCCAACACTAGGGAACCCTACGAGCAGTACTTC.

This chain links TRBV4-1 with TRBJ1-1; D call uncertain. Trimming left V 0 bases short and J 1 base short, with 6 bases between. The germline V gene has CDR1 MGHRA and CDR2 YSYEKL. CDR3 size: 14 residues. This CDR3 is CASSQERANTEAFF. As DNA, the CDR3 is TGCGCCAGCAGCCAAGAGAGGGCGAACACTGAAGCTTTCTTT.

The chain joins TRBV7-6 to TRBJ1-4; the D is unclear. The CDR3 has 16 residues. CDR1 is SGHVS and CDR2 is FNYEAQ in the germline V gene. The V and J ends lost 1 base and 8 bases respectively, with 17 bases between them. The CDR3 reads CASSLGGLPRREKLFF. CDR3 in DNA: TGTGCCAGCAGCTTAGGAGGGCTCCCGCGGAGGGAAAAACTGTTTTTT.

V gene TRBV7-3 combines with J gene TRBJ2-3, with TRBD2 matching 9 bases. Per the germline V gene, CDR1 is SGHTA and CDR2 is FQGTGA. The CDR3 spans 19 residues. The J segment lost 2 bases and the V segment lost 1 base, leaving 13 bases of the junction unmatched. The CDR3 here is CASSLMGPASGAYTDTQYF. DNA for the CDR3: TGTGCCAGCAGCTTAATGGGACCAGCTAGCGGGGCCTACACAGATACGCAGTATTTT.

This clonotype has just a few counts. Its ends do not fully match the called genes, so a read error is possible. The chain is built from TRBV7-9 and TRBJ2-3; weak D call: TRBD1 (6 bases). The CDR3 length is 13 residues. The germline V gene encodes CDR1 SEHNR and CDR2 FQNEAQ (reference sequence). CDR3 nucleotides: TGTGCCAGCAGCTACGGACAGACAGGTACGCAGTATTTT. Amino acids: CASSYGQTGTQYF.

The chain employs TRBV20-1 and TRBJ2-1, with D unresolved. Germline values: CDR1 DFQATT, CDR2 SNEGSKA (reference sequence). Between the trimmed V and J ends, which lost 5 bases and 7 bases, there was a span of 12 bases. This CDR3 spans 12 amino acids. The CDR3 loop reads CSAPIVVNEQFF. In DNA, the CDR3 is TGCAGTGCTCCCATAGTCGTGAATGAGCAGTTCTTC.

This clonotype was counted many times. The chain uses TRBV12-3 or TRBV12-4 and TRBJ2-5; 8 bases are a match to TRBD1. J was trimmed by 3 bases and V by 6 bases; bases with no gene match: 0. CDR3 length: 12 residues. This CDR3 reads CASRQGEETQYF. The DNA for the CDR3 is TGTGCCAGCAGACAGGGGGAAGAGACCCAGTACTTC.

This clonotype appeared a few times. CDR3 coding DNA: TGCGCCAGCAGCTTGGATGGTATTCGCGCAGATACGCAGTATTTT. It yields the protein CASSLDGIRADTQYF. The chain combines TRBV5-1 with TRBJ2-3; no clear D gene. V lost 0 bases to trimming and J lost 4 bases, with 12 bases between them. CDR1 is SGHRS and CDR2 is YFSETQ in the germline V gene. The CDR3 length is 15 residues.

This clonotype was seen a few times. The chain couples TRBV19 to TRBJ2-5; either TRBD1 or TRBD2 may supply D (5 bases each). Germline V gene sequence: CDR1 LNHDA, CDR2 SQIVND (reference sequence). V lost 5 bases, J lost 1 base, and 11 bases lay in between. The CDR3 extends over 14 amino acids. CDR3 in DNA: TGTGCCAGTAGTCACGGGACGTCCCAAGAGACCCAGTACTTC. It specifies CASSHGTSQETQYF.

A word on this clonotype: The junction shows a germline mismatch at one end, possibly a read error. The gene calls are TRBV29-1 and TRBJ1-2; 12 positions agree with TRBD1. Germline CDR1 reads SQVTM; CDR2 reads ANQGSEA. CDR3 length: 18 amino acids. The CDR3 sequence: CSVVGSPGTGGAHYSYTF. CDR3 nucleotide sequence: TGCAGCGTTGTGGGGAGTCCCGGGACAGGGGGCGCGCACTATAGCTACACCTTC.

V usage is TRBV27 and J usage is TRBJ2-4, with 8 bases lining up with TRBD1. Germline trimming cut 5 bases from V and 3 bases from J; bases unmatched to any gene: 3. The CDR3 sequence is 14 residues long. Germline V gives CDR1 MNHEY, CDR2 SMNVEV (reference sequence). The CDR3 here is CASSLTGGKNIQYF. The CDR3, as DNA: TGTGCCAGCAGTCTTACAGGGGGCAAAAACATTCAGTACTTC.

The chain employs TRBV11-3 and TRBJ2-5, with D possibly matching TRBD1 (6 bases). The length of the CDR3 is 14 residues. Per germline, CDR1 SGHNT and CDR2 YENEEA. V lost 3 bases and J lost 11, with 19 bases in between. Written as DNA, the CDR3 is TGTGCCAGCAGCTTTCGATCCGGGGACAATGAGCAGTACTTC. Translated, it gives CASSFRSGDNEQYF.

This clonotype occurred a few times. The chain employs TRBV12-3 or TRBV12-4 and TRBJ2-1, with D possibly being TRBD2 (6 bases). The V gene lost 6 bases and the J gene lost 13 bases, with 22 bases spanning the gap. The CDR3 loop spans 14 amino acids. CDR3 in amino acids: CASSQGHGRETQFF. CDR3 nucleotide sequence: TGTGCCAGCAGCCAAGGTCACGGTCGGGAGACCCAGTTCTTC.

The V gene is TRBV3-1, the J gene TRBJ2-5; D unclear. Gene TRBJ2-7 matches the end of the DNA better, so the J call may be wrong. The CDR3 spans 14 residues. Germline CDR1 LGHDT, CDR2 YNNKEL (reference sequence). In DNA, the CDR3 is TGTGCCAGCAGCCAAGCCAAGGTTTCCTACGAGCAGTACTTC. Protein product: CASSQAKVSYEQYF.

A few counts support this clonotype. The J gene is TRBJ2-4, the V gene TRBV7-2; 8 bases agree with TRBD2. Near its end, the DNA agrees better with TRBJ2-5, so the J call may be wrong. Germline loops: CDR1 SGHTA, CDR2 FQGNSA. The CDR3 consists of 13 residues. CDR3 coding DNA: TGTGCCAGCAGCCCGACTAGCGTCGGGACCCAGTACTTC. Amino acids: CASSPTSVGTQYF.

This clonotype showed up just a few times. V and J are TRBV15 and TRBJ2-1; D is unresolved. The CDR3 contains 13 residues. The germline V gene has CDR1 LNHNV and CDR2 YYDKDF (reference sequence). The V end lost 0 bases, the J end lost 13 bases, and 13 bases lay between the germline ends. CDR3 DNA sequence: TGTGCCACCAGCAGAGACCAAGGAGAGACCCAGTTCTTC. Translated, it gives CATSRDQGETQFF.

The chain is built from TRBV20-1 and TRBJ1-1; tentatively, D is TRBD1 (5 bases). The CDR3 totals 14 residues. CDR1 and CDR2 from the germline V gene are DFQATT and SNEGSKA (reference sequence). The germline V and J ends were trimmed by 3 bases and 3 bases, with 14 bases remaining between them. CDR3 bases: TGCAGTGCTAGCTCGGGACCGCTAGACACTGAAGCTTTCTTT. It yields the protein CSASSGPLDTEAFF.

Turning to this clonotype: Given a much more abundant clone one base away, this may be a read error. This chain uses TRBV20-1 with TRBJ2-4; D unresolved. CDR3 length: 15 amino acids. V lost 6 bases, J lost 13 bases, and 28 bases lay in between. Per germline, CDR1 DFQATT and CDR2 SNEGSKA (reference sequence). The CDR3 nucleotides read TGCAGTGCCGATGTCCGGCGAATTCCCAACAATGAGCAGTACTTC. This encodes CSADVRRIPNNEQYF.

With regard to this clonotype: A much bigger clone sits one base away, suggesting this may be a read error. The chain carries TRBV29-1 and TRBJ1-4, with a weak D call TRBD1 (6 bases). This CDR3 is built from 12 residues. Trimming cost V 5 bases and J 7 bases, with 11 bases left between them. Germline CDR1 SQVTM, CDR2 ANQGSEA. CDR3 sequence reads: CSVTRGGEKLFF. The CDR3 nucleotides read TGCAGCGTTACCAGGGGCGGTGAAAAACTGTTTTTT.

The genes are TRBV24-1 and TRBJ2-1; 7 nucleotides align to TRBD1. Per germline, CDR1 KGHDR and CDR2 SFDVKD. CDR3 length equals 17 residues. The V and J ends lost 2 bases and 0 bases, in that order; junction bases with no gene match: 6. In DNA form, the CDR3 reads TGTGCCACCAGTGATTATGGGAACAGGGGCTCCTACAATGAGCAGTTCTTC. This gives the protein CATSDYGNRGSYNEQFF.

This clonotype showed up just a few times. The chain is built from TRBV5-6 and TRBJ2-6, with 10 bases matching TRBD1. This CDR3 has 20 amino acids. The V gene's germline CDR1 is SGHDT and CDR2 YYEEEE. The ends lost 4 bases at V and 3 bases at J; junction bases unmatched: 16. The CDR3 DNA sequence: TGTGCCAGCAGCCTTCTTACCGCCGGGACAGGGGCCCTTGGGGCCAACGTCCTGACTTTC. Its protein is CASSLLTAGTGALGANVLTF.